This is a list of T cell receptor beta chains from one sample in a study of control samples from healthy donors and cancer patients. Repertoires were generated with immunoSEQ multiplex PCR, while TCRdb's copy carries only in-frame clones and drops some. The table includes roughly 100,000 clones, just under 95% detected once. The specimen sequenced was blood. These receptors came from a human donor in good health. The donor label of this sample is uncertain. CDR3s include the opening cysteine and the closing phenylalanine or tryptophan. D genes are given only for firm matches. Rows give clone size only sometimes, using once, few, many, or a class for an expanded clone.

CDR3 protein: CASGLVGGQKDWNSPLHF
CDR3 DNA: TGTGCTAGTGGTTTGGTAGGGGGACAGAAAGACTGGAATTCACCCCTCCACTTT
J gene: TRBJ1-6
clone size: NA
V gene: TRBV12-5
D gene: TRBD1

CDR3 protein: CASRSGPSYTF
CDR3 DNA: TGTGCCAGCAGATCCGGTCCCTCATACACCTTC
J gene: TRBJ1-2
clone size: once
V gene: TRBV2
D gene: NA

CDR3 protein: CASSSYLSPLHF
CDR3 DNA: TGTGCCAGCAGCAGTTATCTCTCACCCCTCCACTTT
J gene: TRBJ1-6
clone size: NA
V gene: TRBV28
D gene: NA

CDR3 protein: CASSVISGNYNEQFF
CDR3 DNA: TGTGCCAGCAGCGTCATTAGCGGAAACTACAATGAGCAGTTCTTC
J gene: TRBJ2-1
clone size: NA
V gene: TRBV9
D gene: NA

CDR3 protein: CASRYGDGTYYGYTF
CDR3 DNA: TGTGCCAGCAGGTACGGGGACGGAACATACTATGGCTACACCTTC
J gene: TRBJ1-2
clone size: NA
V gene: TRBV6-5
D gene: NA

CDR3 protein: CASSQKAGQANEKLFF
CDR3 DNA: TGTGCCAGCAGCCAAAAGGCGGGACAGGCTAATGAAAAACTGTTTTTT
J gene: TRBJ1-4
clone size: NA
V gene: TRBV4-2
D gene: TRBD1

CDR3 protein: CASGLGTSGGWAQYF
CDR3 DNA: TGTGCTAGTGGTTTGGGGACTAGCGGCGGCTGGGCCCAGTACTTC
J gene: TRBJ2-5
clone size: NA
V gene: TRBV12-5
D gene: TRBD2

CDR3 protein: CASGWAAGNYGYTF
CDR3 DNA: TGTGCCAGTGGCTGGGCTGCTGGAAACTATGGCTACACCTTC
J gene: TRBJ1-2
clone size: NA
V gene: TRBV19
D gene: NA

CDR3 protein: CASSPAGRTQETQYF
CDR3 DNA: TGTGCCAGCAGCCCCGCGGGGCGGACCCAAGAGACCCAGTACTTC
J gene: TRBJ2-5
clone size: NA
V gene: TRBV25-1
D gene: NA

CDR3 protein: CASSQNRGEEKLFF
CDR3 DNA: TGCGCCAGCAGCCAAAACAGGGGGGAGGAAAAACTGTTTTTT
J gene: TRBJ1-4
clone size: NA
V gene: TRBV4-3
D gene: TRBD1

CDR3 protein: CASRQPGLGETQYF
CDR3 DNA: TGTGCCAGCAGGCAGCCGGGATTGGGAGAGACCCAGTACTTC
J gene: TRBJ2-5
clone size: once
V gene: TRBV2
D gene: NA

CDR3 protein: CASNRGGGETQYF
CDR3 DNA: TGTGCCAGCAACCGGGGGGGCGGGGAGACCCAGTACTTC
J gene: TRBJ2-5
clone size: NA
V gene: TRBV6-6
D gene: TRBD2

CDR3 protein: CASSPRQDLYGYTF
CDR3 DNA: TGTGCCAGCAGCCCGAGACAGGACTTATATGGCTACACCTTC
J gene: TRBJ1-2
clone size: NA
V gene: TRBV7-8
D gene: NA

CDR3 protein: CASSLQGAKNTEAFF
CDR3 DNA: TGCGCCAGCAGCTTGCAGGGGGCCAAGAACACTGAAGCTTTCTTT
J gene: TRBJ1-1
clone size: NA
V gene: TRBV5-1
D gene: TRBD1

CDR3 protein: CAISEPQGPNYGYTF
CDR3 DNA: TGTGCCATCAGTGAACCCCAAGGTCCTAACTATGGCTACACCTTC
J gene: TRBJ1-2
clone size: NA
V gene: TRBV10-3
D gene: NA

CDR3 protein: CASRISGSTDTQYF
CDR3 DNA: TGTGCCAGCAGGATTAGCGGAAGCACAGATACGCAGTATTTT
J gene: TRBJ2-3
clone size: NA
V gene: TRBV2
D gene: NA

CDR3 protein: CASSIAGFGNTIYF
CDR3 DNA: TGTGCCAGTAGTATCGCGGGGTTTGGAAACACCATATATTTT
J gene: TRBJ1-3
clone size: NA
V gene: TRBV19
D gene: NA

CDR3 protein: CASSLNGQANTEAFF
CDR3 DNA: TGTGCCAGCAGTTTAAACGGGCAGGCGAACACTGAAGCTTTCTTT
J gene: TRBJ1-1
clone size: once
V gene: TRBV27
D gene: NA

CDR3 protein: CSVEGDGNTIYF
CDR3 DNA: TGCAGCGTTGAGGGAGATGGAAACACCATATATTTT
J gene: TRBJ1-3
clone size: NA
V gene: TRBV29-1
D gene: NA

CDR3 protein: CASSPRVGTMNTEAFF
CDR3 DNA: TGTGCCAGCAGCCCGAGGGTGGGAACTATGAACACTGAAGCTTTCTTT
J gene: TRBJ1-1
clone size: NA
V gene: TRBV2
D gene: NA

CDR3 protein: CASSASSGSSYNSPLHF
CDR3 DNA: TGTGCCAGCTCGGCGAGCTCAGGAAGCTCCTATAATTCACCCCTCCACTTT
J gene: TRBJ1-6
clone size: NA
V gene: TRBV18
D gene: NA

CDR3 protein: CASSQGSGTGNYEQYF
CDR3 DNA: TGTGCCAGCAGCCAAGGCAGTGGGACAGGCAACTACGAGCAGTACTTC
J gene: TRBJ2-7
clone size: NA
V gene: TRBV3-1/TRBV3-2
D gene: TRBD1

CDR3 protein: CASSLESSNQPQHF
CDR3 DNA: TGTGCCAGCAGCTTAGAGAGCAGCAATCAGCCCCAGCATTTT
J gene: TRBJ1-5
clone size: NA
V gene: TRBV11-2
D gene: NA

CDR3 protein: CASSLLRGPNEKLFF
CDR3 DNA: TGCGCCAGCAGCTTGTTGAGGGGGCCTAATGAAAAACTGTTTTTT
J gene: TRBJ1-4
clone size: NA
V gene: TRBV5-1
D gene: TRBD1

CDR3 protein: CASSQGGIEQYF
CDR3 DNA: TGCGCCAGCAGCCAAGGTGGCATTGAGCAGTACTTC
J gene: TRBJ2-7
clone size: NA
V gene: TRBV4-1
D gene: NA

CDR3 protein: CASRGGDYEQYF
CDR3 DNA: TGTGCCAGCAGGGGTGGGGACTACGAGCAGTACTTC
J gene: TRBJ2-7
clone size: NA
V gene: TRBV3-1/TRBV3-2
D gene: NA

CDR3 protein: CASSFGQTGGLGANVLTF
CDR3 DNA: TGTGCCAGCAGCTTCGGGCAGACAGGGGGGCTTGGGGCCAACGTCCTGACTTTC
J gene: TRBJ2-6
clone size: once
V gene: TRBV7-6
D gene: TRBD1

CDR3 protein: CASRSTGGDYGYTF
CDR3 DNA: TGTGCCAGCAGGTCGACAGGGGGAGACTATGGCTACACCTTC
J gene: TRBJ1-2
clone size: NA
V gene: TRBV6-5
D gene: TRBD1

CDR3 protein: CASSLYGEDNQPQHF
CDR3 DNA: TGCGCCAGCAGCTTGTATGGGGAGGACAATCAGCCCCAGCATTTT
J gene: TRBJ1-5
clone size: NA
V gene: TRBV5-1
D gene: NA

CDR3 protein: CATSSRGSNQPQHF
CDR3 DNA: TGTGCCACCAGCAGCAGGGGAAGCAATCAGCCCCAGCATTTT
J gene: TRBJ1-5
clone size: NA
V gene: TRBV15
D gene: NA

CDR3 protein: CASSLCPGTGSSGNTIYF
CDR3 DNA: TGTGCCAGCAGTTTATGCCCCGGGACAGGGAGCTCTGGAAACACCATATATTTT
J gene: TRBJ1-3
clone size: NA
V gene: TRBV27
D gene: TRBD1

CDR3 protein: CASSGYNEQFF
CDR3 DNA: TGTGCCAGCAGTGGCTACAATGAGCAGTTCTTC
J gene: TRBJ2-1
clone size: NA
V gene: TRBV12-3/TRBV12-4
D gene: NA

CDR3 protein: CASSLGVSEQFF
CDR3 DNA: TGTGCCAGCAGCTTGGGGGTCAGTGAGCAGTTCTTC
J gene: TRBJ2-1
clone size: NA
V gene: TRBV13
D gene: NA

CDR3 protein: CASSLGPGGSYNEQFF
CDR3 DNA: TGTGCCAGCAGCTTAGGACCCGGGGGCTCCTACAATGAGCAGTTCTTC
J gene: TRBJ2-1
clone size: NA
V gene: TRBV9
D gene: NA

CDR3 protein: CAITPSGGDSYEQYF
CDR3 DNA: TGTGCCATCACGCCTAGCGGGGGGGACAGCTACGAGCAGTACTTC
J gene: TRBJ2-7
clone size: NA
V gene: TRBV10-3
D gene: TRBD2

CDR3 protein: CASTYADTQYF
CDR3 DNA: TGTGCCAGCACCTACGCAGATACGCAGTATTTT
J gene: TRBJ2-3
clone size: NA
V gene: TRBV12-3/TRBV12-4
D gene: NA

CDR3 protein: CASSLKGTETYEQYF
CDR3 DNA: TGTGCCAGCAGCTTAAAAGGGACTGAGACCTACGAGCAGTACTTC
J gene: TRBJ2-7
clone size: NA
V gene: TRBV11-2
D gene: NA

CDR3 protein: CASSSGGYEQYF
CDR3 DNA: TGTGCCAGCAGCTCGGGGGGGTACGAGCAGTACTTC
J gene: TRBJ2-7
clone size: NA
V gene: TRBV28
D gene: TRBD2

CDR3 protein: CASSLGLAGPSETQYF
CDR3 DNA: TGTGCCAGCAGCTTGGGGCTCGCGGGGCCCTCAGAGACCCAGTACTTC
J gene: TRBJ2-5
clone size: NA
V gene: TRBV7-9
D gene: NA

CDR3 protein: CASSVVGSGPYNEQFF
CDR3 DNA: TGTGCCAGCAGCGTAGTAGGTAGCGGTCCCTACAATGAGCAGTTCTTC
J gene: TRBJ2-1
clone size: NA
V gene: TRBV9
D gene: NA

CDR3 protein: CASSKQGALSSYNSPLHF
CDR3 DNA: TGTGCCAGCAGCAAACAGGGGGCGCTTAGCTCCTATAATTCACCCCTCCACTTT
J gene: TRBJ1-6
clone size: NA
V gene: TRBV7-9
D gene: TRBD1

CDR3 protein: CASSQDHPSGGWETQYF
CDR3 DNA: TGTGCCAGCAGCCAAGATCACCCTAGCGGGGGGTGGGAGACCCAGTACTTC
J gene: TRBJ2-5
clone size: once
V gene: TRBV3-1/TRBV3-2
D gene: TRBD2

CDR3 protein: CASSQLLGGGYTF
CDR3 DNA: TGTGCCAGCAGCCAGTTATTGGGAGGAGGCTACACCTTC
J gene: TRBJ1-2
clone size: NA
V gene: TRBV3-1/TRBV3-2
D gene: NA

CDR3 protein: CASSNPQSNTEAFF
CDR3 DNA: TGTGCCAGTAGTAACCCTCAATCGAACACTGAAGCTTTCTTT
J gene: TRBJ1-1
clone size: NA
V gene: TRBV19
D gene: NA